The clone carrying this TCR beta chain was detected only a few times. Its antigen is not known. This record belongs to a study of T cell responses to AZD1222 COVID-19 vaccine. Findings of the study overall: Baseline serology detected seropositivity in only a handful of AZD1222 recipients. Clonal diversity was possibly underestimated, and the donors were mostly white British, with more females. Reportedly, nearly half the spike-specific TCRs target unmutated variant regions. Once two AZD1222 doses were given, Spike-specific TCR breadth and depth went up.

The CDR3 consists of 12 residues. CDR1 and CDR2 from the germline V gene are LGHDT and YNNKEL (reference sequence). V dropped 3 bases and J dropped 0 bases, with 3 bases sitting between them. Profiling relied on immunoSEQ multiplex PCR, and the TCRdb table lists in-frame clones only, not all of them. The table records 150,000 or so clones, 70% to 90% of them present only once. The TCR was taken from an adult in good health. The rearrangement links TRBV3-1 (or the pseudogene TRBV3-2) to TRBJ2-7; D not certain. The source was peripheral blood, collected on day 0 of MenACWY control vaccination. The CDR3 loop is CASSQSSYEQYF. CDR3 coding DNA: TGTGCCAGCAGCCAGAGCTCCTACGAGCAGTACTTC.